Shown below are 8 T cell receptor beta chains from a single sample sequenced in a study of blood T cell repertoires in COVID-19. Libraries were prepared by immunoSEQ multiplex PCR; TCRdb keeps only in-frame clonotypes and omits some of them. The sample has some 74,000 clones; around 76% are singletons. Sequencing was performed on peripheral blood. These receptors were taken from a man in his 70s with active or convalescent COVID-19.

The chain employs TRBV5-1 and TRBJ2-7; 9 bases line up with TRBD1. The germline gives CDR1 SGHRS, CDR2 YFSETQ. The CDR3 sequence is 15 residues long. Trimming took 0 bases from V and 4 from J; bases not matched to a gene: 5. CDR3 sequence (DNA): TGCGCCAGCAGCTTGGGGGGGACAGGGACATACGAGCAGTACTTC. It translates to CASSLGGTGTYEQYF. Filled out from reference TRBV5-1 and TRBJ2-7, the complete variable domain reads KAGVTQTPRYLIKTRGQQVTLSCSPISGHRSVSWYQQTPGQGLQFLFEYFSETQRNKGNFPGRFSGRQFSNSRSEMNVSTLELGDSALYLCASSLGGTGTYEQYFGPGTRLTVT.

The chain links TRBV18 to TRBJ2-2; possibly TRBD1 for D (5 bases). Germline V gene sequence: CDR1 KGHSH, CDR2 LQKENI. The V end was cut by 5 bases, the J end by 3 bases, with 13 bases between. The CDR3 contains 15 residues. CDR3 residues: CASSSQGTDTGELFF. The CDR3, as DNA: TGTGCCAGCTCATCTCAGGGTACGGACACCGGGGAGCTGTTTTTT.

This clone appeared a single time. The genes are TRBV5-4 and TRBJ2-3, with D perhaps matching TRBD1 (6 bases). The CDR3 covers 13 residues. V was shortened by 7 bases and J by 2 bases, with 11 bases between the two germline ends. Germline CDR1 is SGHNT and CDR2 is YYREEE (reference sequence). CDR3: CASGDTDTDTQYF. The CDR3 nucleotides are TGTGCCAGCGGGGACACCGACACAGATACGCAGTATTTT.

This clone was observed a few times. V gene TRBV7-2 combines with J gene TRBJ2-7; no firm D call. Trimming removed 0 bases from V and 5 bases from J, with 11 bases in between. The CDR3 covers 14 residues. Germline assignment: CDR1 SGHTA and CDR2 FQGNSA. In DNA form, the CDR3 reads TGTGCCAGCAGCTTAGCTCGTTACAACCACGAGCAGTACTTC. It translates to CASSLARYNHEQYF.

This sequence joins TRBV9 and TRBJ1-3; no definite D call. Deletions cut 0 bases from V and 4 bases from J, with 11 bases between. Germline V gene data show CDR1 as SGDLS and CDR2 as YYNGEE. The CDR3 totals 15 residues. CDR3 DNA: TGTGCCAGCAGCGTAGCTCCTATGTTCGGAAACACCATATATTTT. Its translation is CASSVAPMFGNTIYF.

The chain couples TRBV4-2 to TRBJ2-5; 11 bases line up with TRBD2. The CDR3 has 13 amino acids. Germline assignment: CDR1 LGHNA and CDR2 YNFKEQ. The J segment lost 5 bases and the V segment lost 11 bases, leaving 7 bases of the junction unmatched. CDR3 sequence (DNA): TGTGCCTCCTCACTAGCGGGGGTTGAGACCCAGTACTTC. Translated, it gives CASSLAGVETQYF.

The chain uses TRBV11-2 and TRBJ2-6; possibly TRBD2 for D (6 bases). CDR1 and CDR2 (germline): SGHAT, FQNNGV. The CDR3 sequence is 17 residues long. The V end was cut by 0 bases, the J end by 1 base, with 10 bases between. CDR3 nucleotide sequence: TGTGCCAGCAGCTTAGATCTCGGGGGATCTGGGGCCAACGTCCTGACTTTC. Residues: CASSLDLGGSGANVLTF.

The chain has TRBV5-1 and TRBJ1-4, with 7 bases fitting TRBD1. Germline CDR1 and CDR2: SGHRS and YFSETQ. The CDR3 totals 14 residues. V trimming: 5 bases; J trimming: 4 bases; junction bases outside the gene matches: 5. Written as DNA, the CDR3 is TGCGCCAGCAGGTCCGGGACAGTTAATGAAAAACTGTTTTTT. This encodes CASRSGTVNEKLFF.